This T cell receptor (beta chain) was documented in a study of blood T cells in healthy people across ages. Study observations and caveats: When one million T cells were used, diversity estimates were thought to be underestimates. Whereas aged donors had fewer naive CD4+ cells, long-lived donors had more of them and higher diversity.

Total RNA extraction produced at least 6 micrograms (per sample) for the study. A note on this clonotype: The antigen is undetermined.

V gave up 5 bases and J gave up 3 bases; unmatched junction bases: 16. CDR3 length equals 17 residues. In germline, CDR1 is SGHAT, CDR2 FQDESV (reference sequence). Together with a sample-barcoded 5' primer, a J-beta primer mix was included in a second PCR lasting about 7 to 12 cycles. A single record per CDR3 protein comes from TCRdb applying MiXCR to the 5' RACE reads. In the table there are around 1,900,000 distinct CDR3 sequences, around 40% of which are singletons. The receptor was derived from a human donor in good health. The chain carries TRBV11-1 and TRBJ2-7; 7 bases are a match to TRBD1. Sequenced material: blood. The CDR3 coding sequence is TGTGCCAGCAGCCGCCGACCCGGGACAGCTCACTTCTACGAGCAGTACTTC. It codes for CASSRRPGTAHFYEQYF.